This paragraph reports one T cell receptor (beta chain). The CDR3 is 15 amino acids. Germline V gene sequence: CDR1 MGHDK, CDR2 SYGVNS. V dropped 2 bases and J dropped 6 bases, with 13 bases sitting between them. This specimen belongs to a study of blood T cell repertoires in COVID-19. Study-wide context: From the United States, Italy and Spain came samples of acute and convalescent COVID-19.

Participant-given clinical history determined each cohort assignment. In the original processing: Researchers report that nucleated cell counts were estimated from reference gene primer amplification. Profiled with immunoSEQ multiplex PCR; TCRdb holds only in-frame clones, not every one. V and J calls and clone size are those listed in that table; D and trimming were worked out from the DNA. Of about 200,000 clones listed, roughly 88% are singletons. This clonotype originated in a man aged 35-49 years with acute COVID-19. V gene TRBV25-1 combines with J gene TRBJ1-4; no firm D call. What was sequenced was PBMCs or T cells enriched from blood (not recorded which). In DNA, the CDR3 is TGTGCCAGCAGTGAAGGTGGAGGGTTAGATGAAAAACTGTTTTTT. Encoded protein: CASSEGGGLDEKLFF.